This T cell receptor (beta chain) was observed in a study of cytomegalovirus exposure and HLA in healthy donors (TCRdb year 2017). Turning to the overall study: According to an earlier analysis of around 600 of the donors, 150 million to 200 million T cells yielded 90 million to 130 million unique TCR beta sequences and roughly 280 Gb of sequence data. The study combined high-throughput TCR immunosequencing, statistical association of individual TCRs with disease status, and machine learning to predict cytomegalovirus infection status. The study was designed to test whether signatures of past pathogen exposure could be identified by cataloging public T cell receptors. A later analysis re-examined previously published TCR beta repertoires from roughly 650 donors and added high-resolution HLA genotyping to investigate patterns of TCR occurrence. Among around 400 genotyped donors of the cohort, an average of around 250,000 unique TCR beta nucleotide sequences was sequenced per donor, of which 15% to 20% were non-productive. The study profiled the T cell repertoires of hundreds of subjects by immunosequencing and related them to cytomegalovirus serostatus. In the later analysis, no new phenotypic data were used to find candidate immune exposures; instead, reliance was placed on TCR beta sequences and their occurrence across donors. Typing coverage varied by locus: about 620-630 donors for A, B, C, DRB1 and DQB1; around 560 for DQA1; nearly 610 for DPA1; approximately 450 for DPB1. To decide whether each TCR beta V gene segment behaved as functional or pseudogenic, an earlier analysis of some 580 of the donors relied on high-throughput TCR beta sequencing. A later genetic analysis used genome-wide SNP genotypes for about 55% of the 666 donors, treating that subset as a discovery cohort. Besides the first cohort of more than 650 subjects, a separate validation cohort made up of 95 to 150 different subjects was used. All discovery cohort repertoires had been generated on a single sequencing platform. Roughly 5 DR-DQ haplotypes were handled as single units for association and clustering, since linkage in the cohort was strong. Among the approximately 400 genotyped donors, approximately 76% belonged to the genetic ancestry cluster associated with self-reported Caucasian donors. An early release that covered roughly 600 HLA-typed donors contained around 330 gigabases of sequencing data and around 85 million unique TCR sequences. HLA typing covered class I and class II loci at four-digit resolution. Alongside the repertoire data, information on donor age, sex, ethnicity and CMV serostatus was compiled. What the study reported, not specific to this receptor: Most CMV-associated TCR beta chains appeared to be HLA-restricted in a later analysis, and the HLA associations seemed to be driven largely by CMV exposure. In a later genetic analysis, fewer N-insertions in productive TCRs were reported among donors in an Asian-associated ancestry cluster than the roughly 700-donor mean. According to a later analysis, parvovirus B19, influenza, CMV and Epstein-Barr virus appeared linked to several top co-occurrence clusters. The sequencing pipeline was judged likely to have produced a cluster of highly shared sequence variants as a technical artifact. A further reported finding was that TCR beta sequences accurately predicted the HLA-A and HLA-B alleles for most subjects in the first cohort. Linkage disequilibrium might explain the correlated functional status among segregating V segments, but an unknown experimental factor could not be excluded. The authors suggested that the approach could potentially be extended to other disease states and immunological phenotypes. A total of about 180 TCR beta chains were listed by the study as associated with cytomegalovirus. The cohort was sequenced for TCR beta chains only, and without alpha or paired-chain data the features that could be detected were limited. The only immune exposure information available for the cohort was CMV serostatus. In a later analysis, HLA-associated TCR beta chains were found to be more clonally expanded and to have lower generation probabilities than equally common non-associated chains. Broadly in line with IMGT annotations, most TCR beta V segments showed up in productive rearrangements about 90% or about 30% of the time in an earlier analysis of several hundred of the donors. A later analysis found that TCR association rates varied across HLA loci, with DRB1 alleles showing the most associated TCRs and HLA-C alleles the fewest. Because counts were too low, seventeen rarely observed V segments, including chromosome 9 orphons, were excluded from the earlier analysis of around 640 of the donors. Because HLA typing was missing for some donors at each locus, association tests included only the typed subset. In both the original and validation cohorts, the classifier was reported to diagnose cytomegalovirus status with high specificity and sensitivity. Strong co-occurrence of HLA alleles, especially DR and DQ, made assigning TCR associations to individual alleles difficult. Most TCR sequences were observed very rarely across donors, whereas some public TCRs were present in many individuals. V-gene and J-gene trimming of TCR beta chains was associated with a missense DCLRE1C variant in a later genetic analysis, and the association was replicated in an independent cohort. The presence/absence analyses assumed that sequencing depth was roughly uniform across donors, and that assumption may not be true. Three of the identified cytomegalovirus-associated TCR beta chains were confirmed in vitro to be specific for cytomegalovirus antigens. A later analysis associated some 17,000 TCR beta sequences with specific HLA alleles at a false discovery rate of 0.05. Because the 87-base-pair reads could not distinguish some IMGT-functional V segments, including TRBV6-2 and TRBV6-3, those segments were excluded.

The library was made by the immunoSEQ multiplex PCR assay. The multiplex PCR relied on a mix of 60 forward primers for TCR Vbeta segments and 13 reverse primers for TCR Jbeta segments. The CDR3 region of rearranged TCR beta genes was amplified from genomic DNA with a multiplex PCR assay. The Illumina HiSeq System was used to sequence the amplified TCR beta libraries as 87-base-pair reads. In the paper's pipeline: A later analysis counted tens of millions of unique TCR beta chains across the 670 or so repertoires, and around 9.9 million of these chains were shared by at least two donors. Raw reads were error-corrected and collapsed into unique sequences by a nearest-neighbor algorithm in which closely related sequences were merged to remove PCR and sequencing errors. CDR3 sequences were aligned to IMGT reference sequences to assign V, D and J gene segments. For a sequence to be retained, a match of at least six nucleotides to both a V gene segment and a J gene segment was required. Rearrangements were classified as productive when the CDR3 lacked stop codons and remained in frame with V and J, and all other rearrangements were classified as non-productive. CDR3 was defined according to IMGT convention as the region running from the second conserved V-encoded cysteine to the conserved J-encoded phenylalanine. The earlier analysis of 587 of the donors excluded sequences that lacked an unambiguous match to a single V gene segment. An earlier analysis of a few hundred of the donors called V segments functional above 56.7% productive rearrangements and segregating when the between-donor standard deviation exceeded 5%. A statistical classification framework was developed to diagnose cytomegalovirus status using the catalog of TCR beta chain sequences. A later analysis assigned V and J genes by comparing TCR nucleotide sequences with IMGT/GENE-DB human TR gene sequences. The TCRdist pipeline was used in a later analysis to assign CDR3 sequences and most-parsimonious VDJ recombination scenarios. In a later analysis, each TCR beta chain was defined by its CDR3 amino acid sequence together with its V-gene family, and reads lacking a unique V-gene family were excluded. In a later analysis, approximately 640 highly shared, low-generation-probability nucleotide sequences were removed to address suspected cross-contamination and a sequencing artifact. For each public chain, a later analysis derived a clonal expansion index from normalized ranks of inferred template counts within each repertoire. Generation probabilities in a later analysis came from a VDJ recombination model fitted to out-of-frame rearrangements, and those results were checked against IGoR. In a later analysis, hypergeometric tests were used to score TCR-TCR, TCR-HLA and TCR-CMV co-occurrence, with a repertoire-size bias correction applied to TCR pairs. To estimate false discovery rates, a later analysis permuted the HLA or CMV assignments 20 times. In a later analysis, co-occurring TCRs were grouped using DBSCAN, and TCRdist sequence similarity was added for clustering within HLA-allele-positive subsets. Co-occurrence clustering excluded repertoires with fewer than 30,000 or more than 120,000 public chains, plus five with anomalous nucleotide sharing. As stored in TCRdb, this immuneACCESS dataset retains in-frame rearrangements with V and J assigned. A fraction of the clones does not appear; measured against another copy, unresolved V genes explain less than half of the discrepancy, and the remainder lacks a known reason. That table supplies the V and J calls and clone size; D and trimming were determined from the DNA. This sample is represented by over 150,000 clones; 75% of them were singletons. The ten largest clones capture just under 5% of the sample.

The germline V gene (reference sequence) yields MNHEY for CDR1 and SMNVEV for CDR2. The CDR3 sequence holds 13 residues, the cysteine and phenylalanine included. Here the CDR3 DNA is all that survives: 39 bases in frame from base 1. V is pruned by 11 bases and J by 3 bases, leaving 8 bases of the junction without a gene match. The cohort was made up of approximately 700 healthy bone marrow donors. All cohort members were sampled while nominally healthy, although unrecorded immune exposures were likely present. The donor was CMV seronegative and was included in the group of a few hundred seronegative cohort members. A peripheral blood sample was collected from each donor, and TCR beta sequencing was performed on peripheral blood mononuclear cells. Genomic DNA was extracted from the blood cell samples with the Qiagen DNeasy Blood Extraction Kit. A remark on this clone: The clone's antigen remains unknown. No much larger clone exists at a distance of one base, and base qualities are not known.

The receptor's source is a male donor in good health and CMV-seronegative. The chain links TRBV27 with TRBJ1-1, with 8 bases matching TRBD1. Sequencing was done on a sample of PBMCs. The bases read TGTGCCTGCCGAGGACAGGGCGACACTGAAGCTTTCTTT. The encoded protein is CACRGQGDTEAFF.